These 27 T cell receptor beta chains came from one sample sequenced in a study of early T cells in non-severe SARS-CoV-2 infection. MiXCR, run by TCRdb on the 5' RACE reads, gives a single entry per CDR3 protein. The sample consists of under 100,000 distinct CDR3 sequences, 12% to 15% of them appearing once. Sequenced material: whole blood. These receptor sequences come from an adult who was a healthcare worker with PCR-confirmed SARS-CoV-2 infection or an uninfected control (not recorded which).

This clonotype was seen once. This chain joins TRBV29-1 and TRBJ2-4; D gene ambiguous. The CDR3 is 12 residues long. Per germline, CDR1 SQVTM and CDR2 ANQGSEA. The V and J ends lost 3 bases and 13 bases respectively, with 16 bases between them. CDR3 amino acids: CSVEEPSSPQYF. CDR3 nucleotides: TGCAGCGTTGAGGAACCAAGTTCCCCCCAGTACTTC.

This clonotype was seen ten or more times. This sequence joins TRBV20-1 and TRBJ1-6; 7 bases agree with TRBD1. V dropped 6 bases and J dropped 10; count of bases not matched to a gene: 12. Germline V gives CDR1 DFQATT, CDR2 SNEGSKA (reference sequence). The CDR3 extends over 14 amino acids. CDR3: CSANQGGAGSPLHF. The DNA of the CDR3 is TGCAGTGCCAATCAAGGGGGCGCGGGGTCACCCCTCCACTTT.

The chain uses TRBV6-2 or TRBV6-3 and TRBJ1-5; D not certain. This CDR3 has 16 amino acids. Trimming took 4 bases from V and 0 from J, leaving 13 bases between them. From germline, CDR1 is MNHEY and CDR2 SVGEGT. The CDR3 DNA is TGTGCCAGCAGTTTCCCGGCAGCCCATAGCAATCAGCCCCAGCATTTT. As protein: CASSFPAAHSNQPQHF.

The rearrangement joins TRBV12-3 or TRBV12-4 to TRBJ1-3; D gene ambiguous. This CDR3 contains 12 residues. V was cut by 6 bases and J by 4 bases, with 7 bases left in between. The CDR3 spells CASSEKGNTIYF. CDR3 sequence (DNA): TGTGCCAGCAGCGAAAAGGGAAACACCATATATTTT.

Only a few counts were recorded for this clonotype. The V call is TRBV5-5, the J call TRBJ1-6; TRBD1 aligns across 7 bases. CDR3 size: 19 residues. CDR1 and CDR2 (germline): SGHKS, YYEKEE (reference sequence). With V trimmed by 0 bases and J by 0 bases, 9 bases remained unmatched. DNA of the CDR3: TGTGCCAGCAGCTTGGTTGGTGGGACAGCTAGCTCCTATAATTCACCCCTCCACTTT. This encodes CASSLVGGTASSYNSPLHF.

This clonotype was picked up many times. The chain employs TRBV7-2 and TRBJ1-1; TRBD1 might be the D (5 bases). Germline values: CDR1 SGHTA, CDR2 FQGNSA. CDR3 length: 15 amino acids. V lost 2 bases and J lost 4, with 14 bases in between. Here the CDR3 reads CASSLSQGMVTEAFF. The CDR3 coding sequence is TGTGCCAGCAGCTTATCTCAGGGTATGGTCACTGAAGCTTTCTTT.

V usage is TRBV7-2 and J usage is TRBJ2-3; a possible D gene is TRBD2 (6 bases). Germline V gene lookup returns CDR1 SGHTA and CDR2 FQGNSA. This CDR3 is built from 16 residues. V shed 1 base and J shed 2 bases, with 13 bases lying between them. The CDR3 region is CASSLGADYNTDTQYF. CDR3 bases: TGTGCCAGCAGCTTAGGAGCGGACTATAACACAGATACGCAGTATTTT.

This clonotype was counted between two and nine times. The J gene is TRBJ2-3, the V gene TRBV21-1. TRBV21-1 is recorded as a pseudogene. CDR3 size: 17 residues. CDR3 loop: CASSKAVDRTNTDTQYF. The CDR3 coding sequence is TGTGCCAGCAGCAAAGCGGTCGACCGCACCAACACAGATACGCAGTATTTT.

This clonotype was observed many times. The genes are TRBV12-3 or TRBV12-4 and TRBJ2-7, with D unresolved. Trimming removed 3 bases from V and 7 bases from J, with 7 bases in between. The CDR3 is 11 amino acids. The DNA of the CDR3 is TGTGCCAGCAGTTTCAGCCGGGAGCAGTACTTC. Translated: CASSFSREQYF.

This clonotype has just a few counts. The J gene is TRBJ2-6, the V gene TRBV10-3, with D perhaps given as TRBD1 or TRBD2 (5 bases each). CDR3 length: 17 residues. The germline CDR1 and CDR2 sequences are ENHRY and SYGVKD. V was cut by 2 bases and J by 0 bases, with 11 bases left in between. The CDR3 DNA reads TGTGCCATCAGTGAGAGGGACCGGGTCTCTGGGGCCAACGTCCTGACTTTC. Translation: CAISERDRVSGANVLTF.

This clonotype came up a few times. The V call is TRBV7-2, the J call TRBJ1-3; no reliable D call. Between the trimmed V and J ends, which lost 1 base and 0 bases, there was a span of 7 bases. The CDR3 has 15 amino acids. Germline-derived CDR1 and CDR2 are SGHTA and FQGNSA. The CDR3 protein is CASSLVSSSGNTIYF. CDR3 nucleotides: TGTGCCAGCAGCTTAGTAAGCTCCTCTGGAAACACCATATATTTT.

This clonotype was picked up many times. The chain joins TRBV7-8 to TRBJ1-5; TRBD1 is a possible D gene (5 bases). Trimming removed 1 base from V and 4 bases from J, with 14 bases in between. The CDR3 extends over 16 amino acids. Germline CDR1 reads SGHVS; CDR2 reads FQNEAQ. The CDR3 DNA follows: TGTGCCAGCAGCTTAGACGGGCCAGGGATTAATCAGCCCCAGCATTTT. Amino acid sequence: CASSLDGPGINQPQHF. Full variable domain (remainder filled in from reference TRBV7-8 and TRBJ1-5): GAGVSQSPRYKVAKRGQDVALRCDPISGHVSLFWYQQALGQGPEFLTYFQNEAQLDKSGLPSDRFFAERPEGSVSTLKIQRTQQEDSAVYLCASSLDGPGINQPQHFGDGTRLSIL.

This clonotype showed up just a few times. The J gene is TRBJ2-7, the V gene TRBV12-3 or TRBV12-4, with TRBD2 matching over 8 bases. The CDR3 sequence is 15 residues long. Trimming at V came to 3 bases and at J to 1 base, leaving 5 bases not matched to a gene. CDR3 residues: CASSLEAGASYEQYF. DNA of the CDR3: TGTGCCAGCAGTTTGGAAGCGGGGGCTTCCTACGAGCAGTACTTC.

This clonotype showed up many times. DNA of the CDR3: TGCAGCGGAGGAGAGGGTCGGGGAGAAGCTTTCTTT. This translates into CSGGEGRGEAFF. The chain uses TRBV29-1 and TRBJ1-1, with no clear D. Germline V lookup: CDR1 SQVTM, CDR2 ANQGSEA. The length of the CDR3 is 12 residues. V lost 7 bases and J 8 bases, leaving 17 bases between the germline ends.

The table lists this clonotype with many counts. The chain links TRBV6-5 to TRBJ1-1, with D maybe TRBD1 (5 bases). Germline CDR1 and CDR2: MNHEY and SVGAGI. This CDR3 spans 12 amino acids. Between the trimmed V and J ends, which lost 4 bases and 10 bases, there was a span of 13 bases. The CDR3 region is CASSSGRGAAFF. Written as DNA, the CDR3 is TGTGCCAGCAGTTCGGGAAGGGGAGCAGCTTTCTTT.

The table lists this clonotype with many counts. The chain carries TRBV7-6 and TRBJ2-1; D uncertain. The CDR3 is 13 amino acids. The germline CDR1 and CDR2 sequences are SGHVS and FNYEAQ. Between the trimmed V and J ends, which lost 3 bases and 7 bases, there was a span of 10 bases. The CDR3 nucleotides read TGTGCCAGCAGCTTTAGACTCGCAAATGAGCAGTTCTTC. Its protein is CASSFRLANEQFF. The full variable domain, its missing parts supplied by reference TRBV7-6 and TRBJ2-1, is GAGVSQSPRYKVTKRGQDVALRCDPISGHVSLYWYRQALGQGPEFLTYFNYEAQQDKSGLPNDRFSAERPEGSISTLTIQRTEQRDSAMYRCASSFRLANEQFFGPGTRLTVL.

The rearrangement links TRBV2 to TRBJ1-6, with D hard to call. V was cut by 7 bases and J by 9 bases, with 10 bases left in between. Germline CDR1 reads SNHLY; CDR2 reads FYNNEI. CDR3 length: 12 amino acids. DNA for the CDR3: TGTGCCAGCACTATTGGGATTTCACCCCTCCACTTT. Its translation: CASTIGISPLHF.

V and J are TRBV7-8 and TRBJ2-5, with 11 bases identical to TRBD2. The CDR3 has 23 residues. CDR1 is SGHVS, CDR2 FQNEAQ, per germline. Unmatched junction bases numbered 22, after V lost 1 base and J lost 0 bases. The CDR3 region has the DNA TGTGCCAGCAGCTTAGAGTTGGGCTTAGGGAGACTAGCGGGGAAACGCTACCAAGAGACCCAGTACTTC. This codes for CASSLELGLGRLAGKRYQETQYF.

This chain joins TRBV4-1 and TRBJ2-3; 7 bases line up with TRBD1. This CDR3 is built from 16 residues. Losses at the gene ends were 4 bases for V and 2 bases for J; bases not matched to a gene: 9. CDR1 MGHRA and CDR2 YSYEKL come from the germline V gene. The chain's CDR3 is CASSLRQGTYTDTQYF. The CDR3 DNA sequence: TGCGCCAGCAGCCTCCGACAGGGCACTTACACAGATACGCAGTATTTT.

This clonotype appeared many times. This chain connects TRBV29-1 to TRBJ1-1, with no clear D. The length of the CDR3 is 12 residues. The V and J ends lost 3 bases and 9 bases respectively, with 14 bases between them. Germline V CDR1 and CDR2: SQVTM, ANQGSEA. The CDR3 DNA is TGCAGCGTTGACGATAGGGCCATACAAGCTTTCTTT. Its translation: CSVDDRAIQAFF.

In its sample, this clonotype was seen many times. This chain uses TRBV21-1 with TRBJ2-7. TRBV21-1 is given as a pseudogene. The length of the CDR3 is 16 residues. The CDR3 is CASSLSGTISSYEQYF. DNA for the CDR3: TGTGCCAGCAGCCTCTCTGGTACGATAAGCTCCTACGAGCAGTACTTC.

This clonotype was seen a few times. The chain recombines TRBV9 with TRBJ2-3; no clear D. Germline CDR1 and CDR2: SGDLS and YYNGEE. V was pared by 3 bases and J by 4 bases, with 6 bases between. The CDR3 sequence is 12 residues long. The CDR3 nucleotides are TGTGCCAGCAGCGCCCTAGCAGATACGCAGTATTTT. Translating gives CASSALADTQYF.

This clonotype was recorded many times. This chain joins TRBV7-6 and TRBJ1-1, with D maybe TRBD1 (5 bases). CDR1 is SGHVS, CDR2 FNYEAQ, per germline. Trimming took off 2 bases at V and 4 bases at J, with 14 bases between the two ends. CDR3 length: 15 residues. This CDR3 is CASSLLAGVGTEAFF. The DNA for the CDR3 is TGTGCCAGCAGCTTACTAGCGGGGGTTGGCACTGAAGCTTTCTTT.

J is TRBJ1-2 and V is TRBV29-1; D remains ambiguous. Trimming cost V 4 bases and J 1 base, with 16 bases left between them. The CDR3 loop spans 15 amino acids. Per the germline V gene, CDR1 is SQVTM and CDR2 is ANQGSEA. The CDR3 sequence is CSVVKGGGGNYGYTF. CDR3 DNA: TGCAGCGTTGTCAAGGGCGGCGGTGGTAACTATGGCTACACCTTC.

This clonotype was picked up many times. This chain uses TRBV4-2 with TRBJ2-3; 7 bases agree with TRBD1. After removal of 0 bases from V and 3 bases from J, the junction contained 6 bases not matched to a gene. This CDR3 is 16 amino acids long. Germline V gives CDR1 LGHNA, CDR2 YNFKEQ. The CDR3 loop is CASSQDQGRGTDTQYF. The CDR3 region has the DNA TGTGCCAGCAGCCAAGATCAGGGCAGGGGGACAGATACGCAGTATTTT.

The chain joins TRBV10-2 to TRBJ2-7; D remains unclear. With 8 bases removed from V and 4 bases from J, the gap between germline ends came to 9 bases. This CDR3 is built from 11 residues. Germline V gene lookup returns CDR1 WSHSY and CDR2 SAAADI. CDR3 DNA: TGCGCCAGCGGTCCCCGATACGAGCAGTACTTC. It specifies CASGPRYEQYF.

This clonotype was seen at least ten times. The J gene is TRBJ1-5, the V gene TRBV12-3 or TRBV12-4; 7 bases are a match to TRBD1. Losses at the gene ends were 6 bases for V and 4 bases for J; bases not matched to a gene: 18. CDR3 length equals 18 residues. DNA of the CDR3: TGTGCCAGCAGCCTGACAGGGAAACGAGGGAACTTGAATCAGCCCCAGCATTTT. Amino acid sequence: CASSLTGKRGNLNQPQHF.